This entry features one T cell receptor beta chain sequence. As yet, its antigen is unknown. Together with a sample-barcoded 5' primer, a J-beta primer mix was included in a second PCR lasting about 6 to 12 cycles. A 12-random-nucleotide template-switch adaptor tagged each cDNA molecule. One entry per CDR3 protein results from TCRdb running MiXCR on the 5' RACE reads. The data hold approximately 820,000 distinct CDR3 sequences, with around 42% observed a single time. These data are taken from a study of blood T cells in healthy people across ages. Study-wide points: Estimates of total diversity, which came from one million sequenced T cells, were considered to be underestimates.

Peripheral blood was drawn, approximately 9.4 milliliters per donor. The CDR3 sequence is 14 residues long. Trimming removed 0 bases from V and 2 bases from J, with 6 bases in between. Germline-derived CDR1 and CDR2 are MGHRA and YSYEKL. The chain has TRBV4-1 and TRBJ2-3, with D perhaps matching TRBD1 (5 bases). Material: blood. The sequence came from a man aged 60-69 years in good health. The CDR3: CASSQEGATDTQYF. Written as DNA, the CDR3 is TGCGCCAGCAGCCAAGAAGGGGCCACAGATACGCAGTATTTT.